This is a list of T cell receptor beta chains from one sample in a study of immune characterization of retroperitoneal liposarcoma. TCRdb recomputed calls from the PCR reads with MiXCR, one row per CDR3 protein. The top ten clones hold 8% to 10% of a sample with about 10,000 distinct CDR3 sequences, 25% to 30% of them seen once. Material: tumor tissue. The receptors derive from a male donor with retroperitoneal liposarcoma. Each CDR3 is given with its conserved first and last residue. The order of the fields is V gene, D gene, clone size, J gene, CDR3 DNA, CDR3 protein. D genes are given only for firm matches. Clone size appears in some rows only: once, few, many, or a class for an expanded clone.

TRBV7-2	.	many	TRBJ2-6	TGTGCCAGCAGCTTACGGGGCCCTGGGGCCAACGTCCTGACTTTC	CASSLRGPGANVLTF
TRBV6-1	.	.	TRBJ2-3	TGTGCCAGCAGTGAAACGGGATGGTATACGCAGTATTTT	CASSETGWYTQYF
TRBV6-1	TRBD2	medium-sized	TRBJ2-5	TGTGCCAGCAGTGAAGAGGCTAGCGGGGCGGAGACCCAGTACTTC	CASSEEASGAETQYF
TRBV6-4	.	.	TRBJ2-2	TGTGCCAGCAGCCCTCTCCCGGAGCGGGACACCGGGGAGCTGTTTTTT	CASSPLPERDTGELFF
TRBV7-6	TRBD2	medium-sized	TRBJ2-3	TGTGCCAGCAGCTCGACTAGCGGGGGGAATACAGATACGCAGTATTTT	CASSSTSGGNTDTQYF
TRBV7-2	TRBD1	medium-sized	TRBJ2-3	TGTGCCAGCACCTTAGACAGGGATAGCACAGATACGCAGTATTTT	CASTLDRDSTDTQYF
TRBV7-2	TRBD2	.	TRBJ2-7	TGTGCCAGCAGCTTCGGGACTAGCGGTATATCTGAGCAGTACTTC	CASSFGTSGISEQYF
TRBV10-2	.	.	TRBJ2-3	TGCGCCAGCACAGATACGCAGTATTTT	CASTDTQYF
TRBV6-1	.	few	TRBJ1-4	TGTGCCAGCAGTTCCGCCGTAGCAACTAATGAAAAACTGTTTTTT	CASSSAVATNEKLFF
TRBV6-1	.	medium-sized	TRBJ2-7	TGTGCCAGCAGTGAAGGTGGCAGGTACGAGCAGTACTTC	CASSEGGRYEQYF
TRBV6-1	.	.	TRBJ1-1	TGTGCCAGCAAGGACACAGGACGGAACACTGAAGCTTTCTTT	CASKDTGRNTEAFF
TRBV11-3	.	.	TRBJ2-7	TGTGCCAGCAGCTTAGGAGTAGGCAATGAGCAGTACTTC	CASSLGVGNEQYF
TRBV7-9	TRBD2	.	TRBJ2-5	TGTGCCAGCAGCTTAGAGAGCGGGAGGATAGGCGGTGAGCAGTACTTC	CASSLESGRIGGEQYF
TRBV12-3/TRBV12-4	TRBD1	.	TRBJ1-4	TGTGCCAGCAGGGGACAGACTAATGAAAAACTGTTTTTT	CASRGQTNEKLFF
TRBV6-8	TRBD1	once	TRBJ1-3	TGTGCCAGCAGTTACGACAGGGGGACTGGAAACACCATATATTTT	CASSYDRGTGNTIYF
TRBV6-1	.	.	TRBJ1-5	TGTGCCAGCCACCCTTGGTCTGATAGCAATCAGCCCCAGCATTTT	CASHPWSDSNQPQHF
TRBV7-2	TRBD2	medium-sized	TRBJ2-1	TGTGCCAGCAGCCGCGGGACTAGCGGGAGTAAGTCCTACGAGCAGTTCTTC	CASSRGTSGSKSYEQFF
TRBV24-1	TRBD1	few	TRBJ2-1	TGTGCCACCAGTGATACTCGGACAGGGGGCGCGGAGACCCAGTTCTTC	CATSDTRTGGAETQFF
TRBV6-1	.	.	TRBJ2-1	TGTGCCAGCAGTGAAGCAGGGGAGCAGTTCTTC	CASSEAGEQFF
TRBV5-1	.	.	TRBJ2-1	TGCGCCAGCAGCTTGACTAGAAGAGCCAATGAGCAGTTCTTC	CASSLTRRANEQFF
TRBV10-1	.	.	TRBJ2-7	TGCGCCAGCAGTGAGTCAGTACCCCTCGGCTACAATGAGCAGTACTTC	CASSESVPLGYNEQYF
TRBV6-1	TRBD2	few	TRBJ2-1	TGTGCCAGCAGTGTCGCGGGACTACCAACCTACGAGCAGTTCTTC	CASSVAGLPTYEQFF
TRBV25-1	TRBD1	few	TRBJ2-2	TGTGCCAGCAGTGATGGACAGGCGGTCACCGGGGAGCTGTTTTTT	CASSDGQAVTGELFF
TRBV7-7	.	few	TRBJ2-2	TGTGCTAGCAGCTTAGTAACTCCCGGGGAGCTGTTTTTT	CASSLVTPGELFF
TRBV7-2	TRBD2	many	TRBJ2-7	TGTGCCAGCAGCTTAGCGGGGACTAGCTCCTACGAGCAGTACTTC	CASSLAGTSSYEQYF
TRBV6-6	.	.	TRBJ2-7	TGTGCCAGCAGTTACTCTTTCGCGGGGGCCCTTTACGAGCAGTACTTC	CASSYSFAGALYEQYF
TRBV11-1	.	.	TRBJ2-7	TGTGCCAGCAGCTTATTTTGGGGGCGAGGTGAGCAGTACTTC	CASSLFWGRGEQYF
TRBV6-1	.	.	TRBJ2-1	TGTGCCAGCAGTTACGACGACGGTAGTTACGAGCAGTTCTTC	CASSYDDGSYEQFF
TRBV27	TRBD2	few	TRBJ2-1	TGTGCCAGCAGTCCCGCCGGACTAGCGGGGGGCTCCGCCCACAATGAGCAGTTCTTC	CASSPAGLAGGSAHNEQFF
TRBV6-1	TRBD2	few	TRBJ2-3	TGTGCCAGCAGTGAGACTAGCGGGAAAAGAGATACGCAGTATTTT	CASSETSGKRDTQYF
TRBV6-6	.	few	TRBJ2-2	TGTGCCAGCAGTTACCGACTAACCGGGGAGCTGTTTTTT	CASSYRLTGELFF
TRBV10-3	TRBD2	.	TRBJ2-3	TGTGCCATCAGTGAGGCCAGCGGGGGTGCAGATACGCAGTATTTT	CAISEASGGADTQYF
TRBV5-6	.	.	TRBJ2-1	TGTGCCAGCAGCTCGACAGGGACTTACAATGAGCAGTTCTTC	CASSSTGTYNEQFF
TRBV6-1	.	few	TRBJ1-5	TGTGCCAGCACCAGGGGTGCGAGCAATCAGCCCCAGCATTTT	CASTRGASNQPQHF
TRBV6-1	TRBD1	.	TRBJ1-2	TGTGCCAGCAGCCGACATGACAGGGAAGGCTATGGCTACACCTTC	CASSRHDREGYGYTF
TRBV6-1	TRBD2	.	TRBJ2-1	TGTGCCAGCAGTTCCGAGCGGGGGGGTCTTGGGAATGAGCAGTTCTTC	CASSSERGGLGNEQFF
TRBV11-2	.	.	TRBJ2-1	TGTGCCAGCAGCTTAGGGGGTGGTAGCGGGGACAGCTCCTACAATGAGCAGTTCTTC	CASSLGGGSGDSSYNEQFF
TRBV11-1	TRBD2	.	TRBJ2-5	TGTGCCAGCAGCTTAGAAGGACTAGCGGGAAGGCTTGGGTACAATGAGCAGTACTTC	CASSLEGLAGRLGYNEQYF
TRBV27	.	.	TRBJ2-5	TGTGCCAGCAGTTATCTGTTCGGATTGTCCTACAAGCAGTACTTC	CASSYLFGLSYKQYF
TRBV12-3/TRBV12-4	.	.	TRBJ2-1	TGTGCCAGCATATATTCCTCAGCGGAGAAGATTGAGCAGTTCTTC	CASIYSSAEKIEQFF
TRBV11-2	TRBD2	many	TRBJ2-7	TGTGCCAGCAGCCCTAAGAGTAGCGGGAGGGCCCGCGAGCAGTACTTC	CASSPKSSGRAREQYF
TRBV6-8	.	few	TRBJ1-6	TGTGCCAGCAGTTACCCCGAGGGTCCCCTCCACTTT	CASSYPEGPLHF
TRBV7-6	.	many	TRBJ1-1	TGTGCCAGCAGCCCCAGGGGGAACACTGAAGCTTTCTTT	CASSPRGNTEAFF
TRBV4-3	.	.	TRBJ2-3	TGCGCCAGCAGCCCATACTCGCACAGCGAGACGTTCACAGATACGCAGTATTTT	CASSPYSHSETFTDTQYF
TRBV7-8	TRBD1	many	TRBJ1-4	TGTGCCAGCGGGGACAGGGGGCCAACTAATGAAAAACTGTTTTTT	CASGDRGPTNEKLFF
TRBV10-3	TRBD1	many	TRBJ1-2	TGTGCCATCAGTACCCCGGGACAGGATTTGAGCGGCTACACCTTC	CAISTPGQDLSGYTF
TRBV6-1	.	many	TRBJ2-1	TGTGCCAGCAGCGATGCCTTGGTAGGCCACCTCTACAATGAGCAGTTCTTC	CASSDALVGHLYNEQFF
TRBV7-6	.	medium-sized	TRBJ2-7	TGTGCCAGCAGCTTAGGGGGGACGTTCAATGAGCAGTACTTC	CASSLGGTFNEQYF
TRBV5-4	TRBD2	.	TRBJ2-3	TGTGCCAGCAGCTCGTGGACTAGCGGGGGGGCTTGGTCGTGGTATTTT	CASSSWTSGGAWSWYF
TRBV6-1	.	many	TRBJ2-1	TGTGCCAGCAGTCAAAACTCCCGCTACGAGCAGTTCTTC	CASSQNSRYEQFF
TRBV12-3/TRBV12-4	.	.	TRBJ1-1	TGTGCCAGCAGTATGGACACAAACACTGAAGCTTTCTTT	CASSMDTNTEAFF
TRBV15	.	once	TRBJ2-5	TGTGCCACCAGCAGAGATGGAGTAGGCAATGAGCAGTACTTC	CATSRDGVGNEQYF
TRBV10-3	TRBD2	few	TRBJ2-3	TGTGCCATCAGTGAGCGCGGGACTAGCGGGGGCCGGGCAGATACGCAGTATTTT	CAISERGTSGGRADTQYF
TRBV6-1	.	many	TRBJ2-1	TGTGCCAGCAGTTTGAGGGCGGTGGAGACCCAGTTCTTC	CASSLRAVETQFF
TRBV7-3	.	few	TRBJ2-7	TGTGCCAGCAGCCCCCTTGGAGGAAAGCTGTACGAGCAGTACTTC	CASSPLGGKLYEQYF
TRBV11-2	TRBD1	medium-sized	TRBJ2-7	TGTGCCAGCAGCTTTTCGACAGGGAGCTCCTACGAGCAGTACTTC	CASSFSTGSSYEQYF
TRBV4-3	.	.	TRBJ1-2	TGCGCCAGCAGCCAAGATTCGAGGGGGGCAGGAGGCTACACCTTC	CASSQDSRGAGGYTF
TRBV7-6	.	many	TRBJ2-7	TGTGCCAGCAGCTCGAGGCTTCGGGGAAATGAGCAGTACTTC	CASSSRLRGNEQYF
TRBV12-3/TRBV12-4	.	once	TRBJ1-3	TGTGCCAGCAGTCTCGTACAGGGACAAACCTCTGGAAACACCATATATTTT	CASSLVQGQTSGNTIYF
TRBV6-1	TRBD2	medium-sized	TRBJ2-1	TGTGCCAGCAGTTTTGGGACTAGCGTGAGCTCCTACAATGAGCAGTTCTTC	CASSFGTSVSSYNEQFF